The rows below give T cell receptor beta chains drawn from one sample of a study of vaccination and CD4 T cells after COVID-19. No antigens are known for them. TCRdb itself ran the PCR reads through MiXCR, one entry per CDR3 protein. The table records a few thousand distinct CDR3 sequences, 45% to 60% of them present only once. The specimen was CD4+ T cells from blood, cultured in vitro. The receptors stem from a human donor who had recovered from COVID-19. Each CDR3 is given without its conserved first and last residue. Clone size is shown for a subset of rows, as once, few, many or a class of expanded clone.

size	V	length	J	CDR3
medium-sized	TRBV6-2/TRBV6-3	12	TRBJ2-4	ASSYPPGWNIQY
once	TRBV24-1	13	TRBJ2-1	ATSDPSGSLNEQF
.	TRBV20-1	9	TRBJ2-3	SAGSPDTQY
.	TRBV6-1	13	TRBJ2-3	ASNHWGGGTDTQY
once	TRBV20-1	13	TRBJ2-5	SLVPDRGQMETQY
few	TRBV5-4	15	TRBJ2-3	ASSPKLGLAVTDTQY
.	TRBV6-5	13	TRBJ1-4	ASSYTGLLRRKLF
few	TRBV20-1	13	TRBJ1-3	SAPDRTEFGNTIY
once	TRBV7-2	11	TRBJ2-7	ASRAGNMYEQY
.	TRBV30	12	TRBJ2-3	AWSVGTGDDTQY
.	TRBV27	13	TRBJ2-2	ASSRLGLAAGELF
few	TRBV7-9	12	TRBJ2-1	ASSSRLAFHEQF
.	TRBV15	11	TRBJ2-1	ATSRETYNEQF
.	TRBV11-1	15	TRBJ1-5	ASSLKDPLYSNQPQH
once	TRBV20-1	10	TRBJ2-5	SAVQLQETQY
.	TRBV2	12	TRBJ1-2	ASSGDRADYGYT
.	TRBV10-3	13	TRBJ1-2	AIRAGDREIDGYT
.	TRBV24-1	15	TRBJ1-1	ATSDRDRGPPRSEAF
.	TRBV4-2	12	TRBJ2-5	ASSQGQGAETQY
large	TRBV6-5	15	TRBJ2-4	ASSLTTGGLAKNIQY
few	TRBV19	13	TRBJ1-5	ASSPYGTQNQPQH
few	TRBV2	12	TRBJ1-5	ASSGHGGDQPQH
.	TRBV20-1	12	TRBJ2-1	SAGYGTRFNEQF
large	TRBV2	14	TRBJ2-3	ASSQNGQAGSDTQY
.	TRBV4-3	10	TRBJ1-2	ASSQGNYGYT
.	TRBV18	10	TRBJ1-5	ASSPPDQPQH
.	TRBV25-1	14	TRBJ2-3	ASSEAMDSYTDTQY
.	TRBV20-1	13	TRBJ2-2	SARDGTRSTGELF
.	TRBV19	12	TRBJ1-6	ASRRGSYNSPLH
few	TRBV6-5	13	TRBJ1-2	ASSYLGGSWYGYT
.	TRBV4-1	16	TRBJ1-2	ASSQEGITADYPYGYT
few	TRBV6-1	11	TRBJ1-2	ASSEYGGGGYT
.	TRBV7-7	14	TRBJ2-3	ASSLERLDAGGTQY
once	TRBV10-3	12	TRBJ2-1	AIRVGQSYNEQF
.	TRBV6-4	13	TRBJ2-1	ASSEGLHSYNEQF
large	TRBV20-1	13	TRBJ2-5	SAGTSGGAYETQY
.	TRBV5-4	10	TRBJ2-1	ASSLRSAGEF
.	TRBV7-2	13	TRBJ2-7	ASSYSGQGSYEQY
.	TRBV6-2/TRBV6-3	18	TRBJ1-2	ASSYRARADVPGGAYGYT
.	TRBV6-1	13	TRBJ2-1	ASSGPLLVPWEQF
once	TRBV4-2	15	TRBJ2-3	ASSQAFPGQGLDTQY
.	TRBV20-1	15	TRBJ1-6	SARDPGSTALNSPLH
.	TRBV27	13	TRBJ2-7	ASSLGGERSYEQY
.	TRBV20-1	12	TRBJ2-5	SAGDRGRGETQY
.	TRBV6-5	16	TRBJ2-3	ASSSLGLGGETPDTQY
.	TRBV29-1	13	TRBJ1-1	SVGGPGGMNTEAF
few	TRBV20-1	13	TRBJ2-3	SAATPGQNTDTQY
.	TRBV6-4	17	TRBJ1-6	ASSDSKKDRGNFGGPLH
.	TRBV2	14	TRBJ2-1	ASSELSSGGNNEQF
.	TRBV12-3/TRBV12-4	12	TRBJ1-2	ASSSRTGYGGYT
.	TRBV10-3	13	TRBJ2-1	AISTLAGGRAEQF
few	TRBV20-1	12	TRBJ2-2	SAPPAGVPGELF
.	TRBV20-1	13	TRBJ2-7	SARGGTQNLYEQY
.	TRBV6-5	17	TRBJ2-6	ASSYRPGTGFRGANVLT
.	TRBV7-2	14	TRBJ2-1	ASSLAERGGPNEQF
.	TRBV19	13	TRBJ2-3	ASSYPSGSSDTQY
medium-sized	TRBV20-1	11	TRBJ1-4	SAPDRYNEKLF
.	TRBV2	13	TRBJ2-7	ASTSGGESSYEQY